The clone carrying this TCR beta chain was detected a few times. Its specificity is not known. The data were obtained in a study of CD8 T cells in ankylosing spondylitis. V was cut by 7 bases and J by 5 bases, with 14 bases left in between. There are 14 residues in the CDR3. It was by quantitative 5'-RACE with molecular barcodes that TCR beta libraries were made. TCRdb called the 5' RACE reads again in MiXCR, with one record for every CDR3 protein. The profile shows just over 300,000 distinct CDR3 sequences, around 21% of them singletons. Study-level results: For ankylosing spondylitis blood, a TCR beta motif of eight or nine highly homologous variants appeared characteristic. The study looked at matched synovial fluid samples from ankylosing spondylitis patients. Disease-linked clones were reported to be significantly enriched there. Disease-linked clones were CD8+ and relatively rare in peripheral blood.

The J gene is TRBJ1-4, the V gene TRBV12-3 or TRBV12-4; D uncertain. The sequence was obtained from a female donor with ankylosing spondylitis or in good health (not recorded which). Sequences were obtained from blood, either unsorted or a sorted T cell fraction (not recorded which). Here the CDR3 reads CASTLGSLNEKLFF. The DNA for the CDR3 is TGTGCCAGCACCTTGGGGTCATTGAATGAAAAACTGTTTTTT.